This T cell receptor beta chain was identified in a study of T cells during gluten challenge in celiac disease (dated by TCRdb to about 2017). With respect to the entire study: Paired single-cell TCR sequencing was done for roughly 7 challenge participants who showed a significant increase in HLA-DQ:gluten tetramer-binding T cells. On the Illumina MiSeq, paired-end 250 bp sequencing was performed for single-cell libraries and paired-end 300 bp sequencing was performed for bulk libraries. Blood was collected at baseline, day 6 and day 14 of the challenge, and duodenal biopsies at baseline and day 14. The paper's findings and limits, for the study overall: Gluten-specific T cells in the circulation reached a peak on day 6, and the day-6 repertoire appeared to be made up largely of expanded preexisting memory clonotypes. In six to eight patients, 12-44% of single-cell TCR-alpha/beta clonotypes seen at the latest time point had also been present at baseline, compared with about 51-56% in the bulk data. On day 6, circulating gluten-specific T cells had a lower sample-corrected Shannon diversity, showing that clonal expansion increased.

This clonotype was observed a single time. It may be a read error: a sequence one base away is much more abundant. A 14-day oral dietary gluten challenge was undertaken by treated celiac disease patients on a gluten-free diet so that recall of gluten-specific T cells could be studied. For lamina propria, live cells were gated as tetramer-binding CD3+ CD8- CD4+ T cells, with CD11c, CD14, CD15, CD19 and CD56 cells excluded. Sorting was done on an Aria II cell sorter as single cells, plus in bulk whenever tetramer-positive cells were relatively numerous. Several duodenal biopsies were taken from each challenged patient at baseline and on day 14. To get cryopreserved lamina propria cell suspensions, the biopsies were treated with EDTA to strip off the epithelium, then digested with collagenase, homogenized and filtered. Before tetramer-binding CD4+ T cells were sorted, thawed cells were stained with a pool of PE-conjugated HLA-DQ:gluten tetramers that present immunodominant gluten epitopes.

Spanning cysteine to phenylalanine, the CDR3 consists of 16 amino acids. Only the CDR3 portion is preserved as DNA: 48 bases, with reading frame beginning at the first base. The germline V gene encodes CDR1 SGHDN and CDR2 FVKESK. Libraries were prepared through single-cell sequencing. The instrument given in TCRdb is Illumina MiSeq. Three nested PCRs using multiplexed primers that cover all TRA and TRB V genes were used to amplify paired single-cell TCR-alpha and TCR-beta sequences. As for how the authors treated the data: Selected pRESTO steps were used to preprocess the reads, and IMGT/HighV-QUEST was used to assign V, D, J genes and CDR3 junctions. Single cells were retained only when identified as valid singletons with at most three chains, each chain being supported by 100 or more reads. Clonotypes were defined by identical paired TCR-alpha/beta nucleotide sequences, and cross-patient sharing of only 0.15% to 0.25% indicated negligible cross-contamination. In samples containing more than 20 cells, repertoire diversity was estimated using an undersampling-corrected Shannon index. The raw public data were reprocessed by TCRdb itself: fastp quality trimming at Q25, MiXCR clonotype calling, in-frame beta chains only. Rows matching on CDR3 protein sequence are summarized as one entry with the most common DNA and genes. The V and J calls here are based on TCRdb, not the publication. In this sample the table shows under 500 distinct CDR3 sequences, around 32% of which occur a single time. 40% to 60% of the sample goes to the ten largest clones.

This TCR was sampled from a female donor with celiac disease. The V gene is TRBV14 and the J gene is TRBJ2-1, and 11 junction bases match TRBD2. The starting material was gluten-specific CD4+ T cells sorted from the duodenum using tetramers, obtained at baseline or on day 14 of gluten challenge (not recorded which). The CDR3 region reads CVSSQGLPSGRYEQFF. The DNA is TGTGTCAGCAGCCAAGGTCTCCCTAGCGGGAGGTATGAGCAGTTCTTC. This CDR3, with the reference TRBV14 and TRBJ2-1 proteins standing in past its ends, gives the full variable domain EAGVTQFPSHSVIEKGQTVTLRCDPISGHDNLYWYRRVMGKEIKFLLHFVKESKQDESGMPNNRFLAERTGGTYSTLKVQPAELEDSGVYFCVSSQGLPSGRYEQFFGPGTRLTVL.